A selection of T cell receptor beta chains follows, all from one sample in a study of T cell responses to AZD1222 COVID-19 vaccine. Measured with immunoSEQ multiplex PCR; TCRdb has only the in-frame clones, and not every one. The sample comprises nearly 200,000 clones, approximately 93% of which are singletons, and less than 1.2% rests with the top ten. The sequences come from peripheral blood, collected 28 days after the second AZD1222 dose. The receptors here all came from an adult who received the AZD1222 COVID-19 vaccine. CDR3s include the opening cysteine and the closing phenylalanine or tryptophan. D genes are given only for firm matches. Size values are once, few and many counts, or a class for expanded clones, and some rows have none.

J: TRBJ2-4
D: .
V: TRBV27
size: once
CDR3: CASRPRGAGNIQYF
DNA: TGTGCCAGCAGACCTCGGGGGGCTGGAAACATTCAGTACTTC

J: TRBJ1-5
D: .
V: TRBV12-3/TRBV12-4
size: .
CDR3: CASMRGQGAQHF
DNA: TGTGCCAGCATGAGGGGCCAAGGAGCCCAGCATTTT

J: TRBJ1-1
D: TRBD1
V: TRBV7-9
size: .
CDR3: CASSFGTGSEAFF
DNA: TGTGCCAGCAGCTTCGGGACAGGGTCTGAAGCTTTCTTT

J: TRBJ2-1
D: TRBD2
V: TRBV4-3
size: .
CDR3: CASSRNPGLAGGYNEQFF
DNA: TGCGCCAGCAGCCGGAATCCGGGACTAGCGGGGGGATACAATGAGCAGTTCTTC

J: TRBJ1-5
D: .
V: TRBV18
size: once
CDR3: CASSPYGPNSNQPQHF
DNA: TGTGCCAGCTCACCCTACGGTCCCAATAGCAATCAGCCCCAGCATTTT

J: TRBJ1-5
D: TRBD1
V: TRBV2
size: .
CDR3: CASSENRGYVQPQHF
DNA: TGTGCCAGCAGTGAAAACAGGGGGTACGTGCAGCCCCAGCATTTT

J: TRBJ1-2
D: .
V: TRBV5-6
size: .
CDR3: CASSLFPGGGYYGYTF
DNA: TGTGCCAGCAGCTTGTTCCCCGGGGGGGGGTACTATGGCTACACCTTC

J: TRBJ1-4
D: .
V: TRBV7-9
size: .
CDR3: CASSLAGETEKLFF
DNA: TGTGCCAGCAGCTTAGCGGGGGAAACCGAAAAACTGTTTTTT

J: TRBJ1-3
D: .
V: TRBV2
size: .
CDR3: CASSDTGGNTIYF
DNA: TGTGCCAGCAGTGATACAGGGGGAAACACCATATATTTT

J: TRBJ1-3
D: .
V: TRBV9
size: .
CDR3: CASSVAGISGNTIYF
DNA: TGTGCCAGCAGCGTCGCAGGAATCTCTGGAAACACCATATATTTT